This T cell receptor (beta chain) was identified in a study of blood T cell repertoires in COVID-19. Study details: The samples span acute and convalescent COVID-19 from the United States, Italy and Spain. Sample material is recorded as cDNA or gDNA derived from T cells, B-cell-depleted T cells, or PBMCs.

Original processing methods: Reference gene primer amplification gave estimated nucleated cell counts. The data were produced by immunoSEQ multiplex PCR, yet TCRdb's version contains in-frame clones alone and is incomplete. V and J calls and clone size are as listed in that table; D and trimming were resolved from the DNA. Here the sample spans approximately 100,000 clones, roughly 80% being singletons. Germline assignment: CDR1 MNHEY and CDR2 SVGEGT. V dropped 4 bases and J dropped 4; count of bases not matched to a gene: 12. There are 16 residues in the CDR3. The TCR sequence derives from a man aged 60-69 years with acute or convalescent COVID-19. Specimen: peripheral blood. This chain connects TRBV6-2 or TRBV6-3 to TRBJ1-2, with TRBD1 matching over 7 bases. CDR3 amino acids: CASSSGQFLSGYGYTF. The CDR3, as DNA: TGTGCCAGCAGTTCGGGACAGTTCCTATCGGGCTATGGCTACACCTTC.